Shown below are 8 T cell receptor beta chains from a single sample sequenced in a study of T cell repertoires in cytomegalovirus infection. TCRdb processed the reads anew with MiXCR; each CDR3 protein has one entry. The repertoire has 830,000 or so distinct CDR3 sequences, 32% of them found once; the top ten carry around 11%. These TCRs' antigens remain unknown. This material consisted of cultured CD8+ T cells from PBMCs, taken from culture after CMV antigen stimulation. Every receptor here comes from a human donor in good health (CMV status not recorded). Some clones in this sample may be carry-over from other donors' samples.

This clonotype was seen only a few times. CDR3 coding DNA: TGTGCCATCAGTACTACAAAGAACACTGAAGCTTTCTTT. Translation: CAISTTKNTEAFF. The chain uses TRBV10-3 and TRBJ1-1; no clear D. This CDR3 has 13 amino acids. From germline, CDR1 is ENHRY and CDR2 SYGVKD. Trimming shortened V by 5 bases and J by 1 base, and 8 bases separated the two germline ends.

Turning to this clonotype: The germline gene is not matched at one end of the junction; a read error may be the cause. The chain uses TRBV5-5 and TRBJ1-1; TRBD1 aligns across 11 bases. CDR1 and CDR2 from the germline V gene are SGHKS and YYEKEE (reference sequence). This CDR3 spans 15 amino acids. The CDR3 DNA sequence: TGTGCAAGCAGCTTGACCGGACAGGGGGCTTTTGAAGCTTTCTTT. Translation gives CASSLTGQGAFEAFF.

This clonotype was found many times. V is TRBV7-9 and J is TRBJ2-4; D is ambiguous. Germline V gene sequence: CDR1 SEHNR, CDR2 FQNEAQ (reference sequence). V was clipped by 2 bases and J by 0 bases, with 11 bases between them. The CDR3 loop spans 16 amino acids. The CDR3 here is CASSLRDNIAKNIQYF. The CDR3 bases are TGTGCCAGCAGCTTAAGAGACAATATAGCCAAAAACATTCAGTACTTC.

For the CDR3, the DNA is TGTGCCAGCAGTTATAAACCGAACCCCCGTGAGCAGTTCTTC. It translates to CASSYKPNPREQFF. The chain carries TRBV6-2 or TRBV6-3 and TRBJ2-1; the D is unclear. The CDR3 has 14 residues. V was shortened by 3 bases and J by 9 bases, with 15 bases between the two germline ends. CDR1 and CDR2 from the germline V gene are MNHEY and SVGEGT.

The V call is TRBV19, the J call TRBJ2-7; weak D call: TRBD1 (6 bases). Trimming stripped 3 bases from V and 1 base from J, with 10 bases between. The CDR3 sequence is 14 residues long. CDR1 and CDR2 from the germline V gene are LNHDA and SQIVND (reference sequence). The CDR3 DNA reads as TGTGCCAGTAGTATGGGGCAGGGGTCCTACGAGCAGTACTTC. The encoded protein is CASSMGQGSYEQYF.

The chain joins TRBV10-3 to TRBJ1-2; no firm D call. Germline V gives CDR1 ENHRY, CDR2 SYGVKD. The CDR3 contains 15 residues. Trimming took off 0 bases at V and 8 bases at J, with 16 bases between the two ends. This CDR3 reads CAISESWSPTWGYTF. CDR3 in DNA: TGTGCCATCAGTGAGTCGTGGTCTCCGACCTGGGGCTACACCTTC.

The chain is built from TRBV5-1 and TRBJ2-1, with D unresolved. The CDR3 extends over 17 amino acids. Germline CDR1 is SGHRS and CDR2 is YFSETQ. The V end lost 4 bases, the J end lost 0 bases, and 17 bases lay between the germline ends. The CDR3: CASSPRRHQSSYNEQFF. CDR3 nucleotide sequence: TGCGCCAGCAGCCCTCGCAGGCATCAAAGCTCCTACAATGAGCAGTTCTTC.

This clonotype was seen more than once but under ten times. The J gene is TRBJ1-2, the V gene TRBV15; 7 nucleotides agree with TRBD1. V lost 5 bases to trimming and J lost 4 bases; unmatched junction nucleotides: 13. The CDR3 is 16 amino acids. Germline-derived CDR1 and CDR2 are LNHNV and YYDKDF (reference sequence). The CDR3 nucleotides are TGTGCCACCAGCGAGACTAGACAGGGTGAAATCTATGGCTACACCTTC. This sequence encodes CATSETRQGEIYGYTF.